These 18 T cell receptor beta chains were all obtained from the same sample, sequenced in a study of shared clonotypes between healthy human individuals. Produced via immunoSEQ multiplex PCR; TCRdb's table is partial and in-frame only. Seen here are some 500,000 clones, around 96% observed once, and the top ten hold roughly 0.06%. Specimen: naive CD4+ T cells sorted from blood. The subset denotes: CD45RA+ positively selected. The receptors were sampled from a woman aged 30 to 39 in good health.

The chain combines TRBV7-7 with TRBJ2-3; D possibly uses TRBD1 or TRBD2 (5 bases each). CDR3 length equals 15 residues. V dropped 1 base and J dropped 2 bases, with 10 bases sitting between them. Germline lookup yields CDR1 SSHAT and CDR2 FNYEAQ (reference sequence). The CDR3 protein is CASSLGDGATDTQYF. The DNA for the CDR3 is TGTGCCAGCAGCTTAGGAGACGGGGCCACAGATACGCAGTATTTT.

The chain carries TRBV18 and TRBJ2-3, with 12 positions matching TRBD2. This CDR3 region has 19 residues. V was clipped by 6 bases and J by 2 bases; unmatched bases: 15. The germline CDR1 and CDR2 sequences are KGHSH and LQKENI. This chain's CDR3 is CASSRITSGRSSLTDTQYF. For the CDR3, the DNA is TGTGCCAGCTCCCGGATCACTAGCGGGAGGAGTAGCCTCACAGATACGCAGTATTTT.

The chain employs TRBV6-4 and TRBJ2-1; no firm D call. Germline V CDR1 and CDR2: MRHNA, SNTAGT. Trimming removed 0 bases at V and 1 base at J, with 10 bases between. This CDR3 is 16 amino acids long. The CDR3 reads CASSDSWATSYNEQFF. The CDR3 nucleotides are TGTGCCAGCAGTGACTCATGGGCCACATCCTACAATGAGCAGTTCTTC.

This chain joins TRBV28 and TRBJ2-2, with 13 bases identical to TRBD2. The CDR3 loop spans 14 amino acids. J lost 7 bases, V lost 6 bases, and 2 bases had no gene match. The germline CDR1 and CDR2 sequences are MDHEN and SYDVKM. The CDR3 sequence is CASRRTSGGGELFF. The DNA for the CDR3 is TGTGCCAGCAGAAGGACTAGCGGGGGCGGGGAGCTGTTTTTT.

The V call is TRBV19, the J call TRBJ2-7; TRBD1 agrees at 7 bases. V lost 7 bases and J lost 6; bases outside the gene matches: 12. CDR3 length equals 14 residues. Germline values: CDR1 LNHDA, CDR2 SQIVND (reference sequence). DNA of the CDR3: TGTGCCAGTATGGGTACAGGGGAAAGTGGCGAGCAGTACTTC. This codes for CASMGTGESGEQYF.

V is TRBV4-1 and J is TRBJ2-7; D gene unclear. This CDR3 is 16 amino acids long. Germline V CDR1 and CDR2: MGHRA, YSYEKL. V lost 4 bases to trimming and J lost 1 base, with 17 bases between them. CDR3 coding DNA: TGCGCCAGCAGCCCCGGGCTACTAACCAAATCCTACGAGCAGTACTTC. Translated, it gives CASSPGLLTKSYEQYF.

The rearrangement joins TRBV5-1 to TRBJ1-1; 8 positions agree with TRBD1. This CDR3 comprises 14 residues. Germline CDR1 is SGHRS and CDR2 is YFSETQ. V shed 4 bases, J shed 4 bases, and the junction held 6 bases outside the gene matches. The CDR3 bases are TGCGCCAGCAGCACAGAGACAGGGGTCACTGAAGCTTTCTTT. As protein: CASSTETGVTEAFF.

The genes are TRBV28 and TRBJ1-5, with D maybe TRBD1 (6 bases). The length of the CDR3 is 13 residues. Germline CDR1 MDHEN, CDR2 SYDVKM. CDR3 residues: CHTAGGGSQPQHF. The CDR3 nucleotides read TGTCACACGGCCGGGGGGGGCAGTCAGCCCCAGCATTTT.

For the CDR3, the DNA is TGTGCCAGCTCACTTGCGGGGAAAGAGACCCAGTACTTC. This translates into CASSLAGKETQYF. The V gene is TRBV18, the J gene TRBJ2-5; possible D gene TRBD2, 6 bases. The germline gives CDR1 KGHSH, CDR2 LQKENI. Trimming took off 4 bases at V and 3 bases at J, with 9 bases between the two ends. This CDR3 is 13 amino acids long. Based on the CDR3 plus reference TRBV18 and TRBJ2-5, the full variable domain is NAGVMQNPRHLVRRRGQEARLRCSPMKGHSHVYWYRQLPEEGLKFMVYLQKENIIDESGMPKERFSAEFPKEGPSILRIQQVVRGDSAAYFCASSLAGKETQYFGPGTRLLVL.

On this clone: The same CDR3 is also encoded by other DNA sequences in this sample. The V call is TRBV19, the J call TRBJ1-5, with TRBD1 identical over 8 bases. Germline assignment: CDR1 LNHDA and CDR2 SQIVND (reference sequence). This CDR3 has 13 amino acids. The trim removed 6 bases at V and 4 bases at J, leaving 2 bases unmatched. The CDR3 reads CASRGQENQPQHF. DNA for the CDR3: TGTGCCAGTAGGGGACAGGAAAATCAGCCCCAGCATTTT.

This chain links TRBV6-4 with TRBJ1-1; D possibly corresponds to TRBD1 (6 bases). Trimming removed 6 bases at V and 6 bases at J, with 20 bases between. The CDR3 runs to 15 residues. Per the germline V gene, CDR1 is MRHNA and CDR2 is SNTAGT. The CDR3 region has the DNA TGTGCCAGCAGCGTCATGTGGGGGCCGTGGGCTGAAGCTTTCTTT. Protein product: CASSVMWGPWAEAFF.

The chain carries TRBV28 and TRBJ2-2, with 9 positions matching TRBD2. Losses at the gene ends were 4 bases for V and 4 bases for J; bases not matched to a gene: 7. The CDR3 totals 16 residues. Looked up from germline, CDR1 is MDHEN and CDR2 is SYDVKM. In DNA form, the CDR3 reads TGTGCCAGCAGTTCCTTAGTTAGCGGGAGCACCGGGGAGCTGTTTTTT. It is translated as CASSSLVSGSTGELFF. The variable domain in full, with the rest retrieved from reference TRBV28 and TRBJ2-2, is DVKVTQSSRYLVKRTGEKVFLECVQDMDHENMFWYRQDPGLGLRLIYFSYDVKMKEKGDIPEGYSVSREKKERFSLILESASTNQTSMYLCASSSLVSGSTGELFFGEGSRLTVL.

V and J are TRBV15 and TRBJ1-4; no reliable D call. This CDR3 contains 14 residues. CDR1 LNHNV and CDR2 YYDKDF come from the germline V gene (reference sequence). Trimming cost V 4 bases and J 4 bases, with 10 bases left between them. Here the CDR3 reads CATSIGKDNEKLFF. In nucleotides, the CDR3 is TGTGCCACCAGCATTGGAAAGGATAATGAAAAACTGTTTTTT.

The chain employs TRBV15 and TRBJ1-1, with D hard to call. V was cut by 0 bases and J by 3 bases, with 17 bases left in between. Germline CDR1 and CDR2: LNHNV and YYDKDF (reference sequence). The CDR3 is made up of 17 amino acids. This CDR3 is CATSRDGNALGDTEAFF. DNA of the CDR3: TGTGCCACCAGCAGAGATGGCAACGCCCTCGGGGACACTGAAGCTTTCTTT.

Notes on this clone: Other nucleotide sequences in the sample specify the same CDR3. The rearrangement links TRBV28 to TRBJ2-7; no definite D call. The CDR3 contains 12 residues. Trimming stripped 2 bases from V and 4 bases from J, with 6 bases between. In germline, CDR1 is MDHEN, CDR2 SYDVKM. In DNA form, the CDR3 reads TGTGCCAGCAGTTTAGACTCATACGAGCAGTACTTC. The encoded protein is CASSLDSYEQYF.

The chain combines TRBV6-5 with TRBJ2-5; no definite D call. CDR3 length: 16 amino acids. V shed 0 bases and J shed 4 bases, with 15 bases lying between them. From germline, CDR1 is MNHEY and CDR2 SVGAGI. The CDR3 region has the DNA TGTGCCAGCAGTTACTCAAGGCAGCAGACGGGAGAGACCCAGTACTTC. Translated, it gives CASSYSRQQTGETQYF.

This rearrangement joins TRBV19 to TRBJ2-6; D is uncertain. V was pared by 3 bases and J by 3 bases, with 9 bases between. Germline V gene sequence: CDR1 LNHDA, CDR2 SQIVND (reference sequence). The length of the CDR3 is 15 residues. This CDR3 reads CASSIQPFGANVLTF. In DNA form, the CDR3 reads TGTGCCAGTAGTATCCAGCCCTTTGGGGCCAACGTCCTGACTTTC.

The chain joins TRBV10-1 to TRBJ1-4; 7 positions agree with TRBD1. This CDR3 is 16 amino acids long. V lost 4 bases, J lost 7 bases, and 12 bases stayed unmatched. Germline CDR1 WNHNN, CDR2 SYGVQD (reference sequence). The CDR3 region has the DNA TGCGCCAGCAGTGGTGGACAGGAAGGTTCTGGTGAAAAACTGTTTTTT. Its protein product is CASSGGQEGSGEKLFF.